The clone carrying this TCR beta chain was recorded many times. The record originates from a study of molecular identifiers for immune sequencing clone quantification. Each CDR3 protein is one row after TCRdb ran MiXCR on the PCR reads. The table lists hundreds of thousands of distinct CDR3 sequences, around 20% of them singletons. This clonotype was sampled from a human donor in good health. Some libraries in this study had Jurkat cell RNA spiked in. Sequencing was carried out using naive CD8+ T cells from blood, with Jurkat cell RNA spiked in. Sample subset: FACS-sorted CD8+CD4-CCR7+CD45RA+ naive T cells.

CDR3 protein: CASSFLGFTEAFF. The CDR3 bases are TGTGCCAGCAGTTTCCTAGGGTTCACTGAAGCTTTCTTT. This chain connects TRBV27 to TRBJ1-1; D is undetermined. Germline V lookup: CDR1 MNHEY, CDR2 SMNVEV (reference sequence). CDR3 length equals 13 residues. Between the trimmed V and J ends, which lost 3 bases and 4 bases, there was a span of 9 bases.